What follows are 17 T cell receptor beta chains derived from one specimen sequenced in a study of T-cell memory formation after mild COVID-19 (dated by TCRdb to about 2021). The method behind the library was 5' RACE. The data were produced on an Illumina NovaSeq 6000. TCRdb's own reprocessing of the public reads used fastp at Q25 and MiXCR and kept productive beta chains. When rows share a CDR3 protein, they turn into one entry using the most common DNA and genes. This sample lists some 490,000 distinct CDR3 sequences; roughly 18% were detected once. Clones ranked in the top ten supply 10% to 15% of the sample. The source material was PBMCs or a T cell subset sorted from them (not recorded which). All receptors come from an adult woman who had mild COVID-19 (a few samples of this study predate the infection). The sample titles of this study are shuffled in the database, so cell type and time point are left out; the donor was told from shared clones.

This clonotype was observed a handful of times. The V call is TRBV29-1, the J call TRBJ2-5; TRBD1 might be the D (6 bases). Germline loops: CDR1 SQVTM, CDR2 ANQGSEA. Trimming removed 0 bases from V and 4 bases from J, with 12 bases in between. The CDR3 consists of 14 residues. CDR3 nucleotides: TGCAGCGTTGAAGATCGAACAGGGCGAGAGACCCAGTACTTC. Its translation: CSVEDRTGRETQYF.

In this sample, this clonotype turned up a few times. This rearrangement joins TRBV11-2 to TRBJ2-1; 10 bases are shared with TRBD2. Germline V gene sequence: CDR1 SGHAT, CDR2 FQNNGV. With V trimmed by 6 bases and J by 3 bases, 5 bases remained unmatched. The CDR3 is made up of 15 amino acids. CDR3 bases: TGTGCCAGCAGTTTTCAGCGGGGGGGCTACAATGAGCAGTTCTTC. Amino acids: CASSFQRGGYNEQFF.

The chain links TRBV3-1 to TRBJ2-2; TRBD2 aligns across 12 bases. CDR1 and CDR2 from the germline V gene are LGHDT and YNNKEL (reference sequence). V was pared by 1 base and J by 3 bases, with 6 bases of the junction left unmatched. The CDR3 is made up of 18 amino acids. The CDR3 nucleotides are TGTGCCAGCAGCCAAGGGGGCCGACTAGCGGGAGACACCGGGGAGCTGTTTTTT. Amino acids: CASSQGGRLAGDTGELFF.

The V and J genes are TRBV5-6 and TRBJ1-4; D uncertain. The CDR3 is made up of 15 amino acids. V lost 4 bases to trimming and J lost 0 bases, with 10 bases between them. Germline V gene lookup returns CDR1 SGHDT and CDR2 YYEEEE. CDR3 sequence: CASSPRFATNEKLFF. In DNA form, the CDR3 reads TGTGCCAGCAGCCCGCGGTTTGCAACTAATGAAAAACTGTTTTTT.

This clonotype has just a few counts. V is TRBV7-3 and J is TRBJ2-2; TRBD2 matches at 12 bases. With V trimmed by 6 bases and J by 4 bases, 3 bases remained unmatched. The CDR3 has 15 residues. Germline assignment: CDR1 SGHTA and CDR2 FQGTGA. CDR3 DNA: TGTGCCAGCAGATTGACTAGCGGGAGCACCGGGGAGCTGTTTTTT. Its protein product is CASRLTSGSTGELFF.

This clonotype was observed a handful of times. The chain has TRBV24-1 and TRBJ2-6, with 7 bases aligning to TRBD2. V gave up 4 bases and J gave up 0 bases; unmatched junction bases: 11. Germline CDR1 KGHDR, CDR2 SFDVKD. The CDR3 has 19 residues. CDR3 DNA sequence: TGTGCCACCAGTGACCCGGGACTAAATCTGAACTCTGGGGCCAACGTCCTGACTTTC. It specifies CATSDPGLNLNSGANVLTF.

The rearrangement uses TRBV12-3 or TRBV12-4 and TRBJ2-7, with D hard to call. This CDR3 comprises 14 residues. V lost 3 bases and J lost 2, with 11 bases in between. The CDR3 loop is CASSFQEITYEQYF. CDR3 nucleotides: TGTGCCAGCAGTTTCCAGGAGATCACCTACGAGCAGTACTTC.

This clonotype turned up a few times. The rearrangement uses TRBV7-2 and TRBJ2-7, with D perhaps TRBD1 (8 bases). The V end was cut by 7 bases, the J end by 6 bases, with 25 bases between. Germline CDR1 reads SGHTA; CDR2 reads FQGNSA. The CDR3 has 16 residues. Here the CDR3 reads CASTLLSGGGGREQYF. The CDR3 DNA follows: TGTGCCAGCACCCTCCTCTCAGGGGGCGGGGGACGCGAGCAGTACTTC.

The chain employs TRBV12-3 or TRBV12-4 and TRBJ2-1, with 12 bases identical to TRBD2. The junction had 7 bases not matched to a gene; V was cut back by 5 bases and J by 5 bases. CDR3 length equals 16 residues. The CDR3 reads CASSPWTSGTDNEQFF. CDR3 nucleotide sequence: TGTGCCAGCAGTCCCTGGACTAGCGGGACCGACAATGAGCAGTTCTTC.

This clonotype was seen a few times. The chain joins TRBV12-3 or TRBV12-4 to TRBJ2-7; a weak D match, TRBD2 (6 bases). The CDR3 runs 13 residues. The V and J ends lost 7 bases and 7 bases respectively, with 17 bases between them. CDR3 sequence reads: CASTLGGVGEQYF. The CDR3 region has the DNA TGTGCCAGCACTCTCGGGGGAGTGGGGGAGCAGTACTTC.

The table lists this clonotype with a few counts. V is TRBV18 and J is TRBJ2-2, with D possibly being TRBD1 (5 bases). V lost 6 bases to trimming and J lost 7 bases, with 15 bases between them. The CDR3 totals 14 residues. Per germline, CDR1 KGHSH and CDR2 LQKENI. CDR3 DNA sequence: TGTGCCAGCTCCCCCAAGACAGACCTCGGGGAGCTGTTTTTT. This gives the protein CASSPKTDLGELFF.

The chain couples TRBV6-5 to TRBJ1-2; D is possibly TRBD1 (6 bases). The germline gives CDR1 MNHEY, CDR2 SVGAGI. This CDR3 comprises 17 residues. Trimming stripped 3 bases from V and 5 bases from J, with 22 bases between. CDR3 sequence: CASSYLGGGPPVYGYTF. The CDR3 DNA is TGTGCCAGCAGTTATCTTGGGGGGGGGCCCCCGGTGTATGGCTACACCTTC.

This chain joins TRBV11-3 and TRBJ1-2, with 8 bases aligning to TRBD1. The CDR3 covers 14 residues. Germline CDR1 and CDR2: SGHNT and YENEEA. V dropped 3 bases and J dropped 2; count of bases not matched to a gene: 2. This chain's CDR3 is CASSLDRANYGYTF. The CDR3 nucleotides read TGTGCCAGCAGCTTGGACAGGGCAAACTATGGCTACACCTTC.

This clonotype was observed at least ten times. This chain connects TRBV28 to TRBJ2-7; 9 bases match TRBD2. Germline assignment: CDR1 MDHEN and CDR2 SYDVKM. J was trimmed by 6 bases and V by 5 bases; bases with no gene match: 14. This CDR3 has 16 amino acids. The CDR3 bases are TGTGCCAGCAGTACATTTAGCGGGAGAACCCTGGCCGAGCAGTACTTC. Its translation: CASSTFSGRTLAEQYF.

In this sample, this clonotype turned up a few times. V usage is TRBV4-1 and J usage is TRBJ1-1; TRBD1 is a possible D gene (5 bases). Germline CDR1 reads MGHRA; CDR2 reads YSYEKL. The V gene lost 5 bases and the J gene lost 1 base, with 11 bases spanning the gap. The CDR3 consists of 14 residues. This CDR3 reads CASSLDSPNTEAFF. CDR3 DNA: TGCGCCAGCAGCTTAGACAGCCCGAACACTGAAGCTTTCTTT.

The chain has TRBV7-2 and TRBJ2-1; 12 bases map to TRBD2. The ends lost 4 bases at V and 10 bases at J; junction bases unmatched: 8. The CDR3 consists of 15 residues. Germline CDR1 SGHTA, CDR2 FQGNSA. CDR3 residues: CASSWSSGRVGEQFF. Here the CDR3 DNA reads TGTGCCAGCAGCTGGTCTAGCGGGAGGGTCGGCGAGCAGTTCTTC.

The gene calls are TRBV9 and TRBJ2-5; the D call may be TRBD1 or TRBD2 (6 bases each). Trimming left V 1 base short and J 5 bases short, with 12 bases between. Germline assignment: CDR1 SGDLS and CDR2 YYNGEE. The CDR3 contains 14 residues. The CDR3 is CASSVTSQGETQYF. CDR3 bases: TGTGCCAGCAGCGTAACTAGCCAGGGGGAGACCCAGTACTTC. Full variable domain (remainder filled in from reference TRBV9 and TRBJ2-5): DSGVTQTPKHLITATGQRVTLRCSPRSGDLSVYWYQQSLDQGLQFLIQYYNGEERAKGNILERFSAQQFPDLHSELNLSSLELGDSALYFCASSVTSQGETQYFGPGTRLLVL.